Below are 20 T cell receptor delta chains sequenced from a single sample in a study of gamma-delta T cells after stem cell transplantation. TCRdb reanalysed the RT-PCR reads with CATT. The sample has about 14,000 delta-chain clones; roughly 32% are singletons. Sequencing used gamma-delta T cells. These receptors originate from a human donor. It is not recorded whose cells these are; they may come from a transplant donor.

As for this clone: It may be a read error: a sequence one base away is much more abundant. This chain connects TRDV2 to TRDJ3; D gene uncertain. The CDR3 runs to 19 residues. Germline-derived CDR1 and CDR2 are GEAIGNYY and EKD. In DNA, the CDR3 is TGTGCCCGTGACACCGTGGAGGGTGCGAGCTCCTGGGACACCCGACAGATGTTTTTC. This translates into CARDTVEGASSWDTRQMFF.

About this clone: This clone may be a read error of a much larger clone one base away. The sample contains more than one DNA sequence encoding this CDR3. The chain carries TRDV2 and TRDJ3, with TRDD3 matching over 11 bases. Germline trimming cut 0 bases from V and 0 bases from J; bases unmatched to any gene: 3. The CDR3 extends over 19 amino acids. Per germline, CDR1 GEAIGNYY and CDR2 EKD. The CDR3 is CACDTVLGDISWDTRQMFF. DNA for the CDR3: TGTGCCTGTGACACCGTACTGGGGGATATCTCCTGGGACACCCGACAGATGTTTTTC.

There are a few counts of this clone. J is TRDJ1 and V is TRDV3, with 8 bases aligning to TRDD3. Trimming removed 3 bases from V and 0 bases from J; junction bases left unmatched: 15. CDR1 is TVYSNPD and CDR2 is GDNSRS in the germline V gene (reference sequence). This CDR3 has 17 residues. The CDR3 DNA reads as TGTGCCTTCGAAGTGGGGGATTTTGCCCCATACACCGATAAACTCATCTTT. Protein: CAFEVGDFAPYTDKLIF.

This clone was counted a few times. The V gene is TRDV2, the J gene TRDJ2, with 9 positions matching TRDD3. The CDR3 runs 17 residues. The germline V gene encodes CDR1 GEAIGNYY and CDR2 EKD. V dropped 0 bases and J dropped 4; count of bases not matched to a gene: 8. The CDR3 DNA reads TGTGCCTGTGACACCGCGGTTACTGGGGGACCGACAGCACAACTCTTCTTT. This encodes CACDTAVTGGPTAQLFF.

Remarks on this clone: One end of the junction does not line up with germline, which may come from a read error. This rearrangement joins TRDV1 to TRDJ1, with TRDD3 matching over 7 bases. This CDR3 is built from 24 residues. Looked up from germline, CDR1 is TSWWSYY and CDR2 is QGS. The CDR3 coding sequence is TGTGCTATTGGGTATCCAGCCAATGGTACTGGGGAATGCAAGAGACGTCGGGACACCGATAAACTCATCTTT. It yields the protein CAIGYPANGTGECKRRRDTDKLIF.

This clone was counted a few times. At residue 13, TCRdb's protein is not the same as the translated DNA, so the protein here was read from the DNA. The CDR3 DNA reads TGTGCCTGTGACACGGGGAGCTCCTGGGACACCCGACGGATGTTTTTC. It yields the protein CACDTGSSWDTRRMFF. The rearrangement links TRDV2 to TRDJ3; maybe TRDD3 (5 bases). Germline CDR1 reads GEAIGNYY; CDR2 reads EKD. There are 16 residues in the CDR3.

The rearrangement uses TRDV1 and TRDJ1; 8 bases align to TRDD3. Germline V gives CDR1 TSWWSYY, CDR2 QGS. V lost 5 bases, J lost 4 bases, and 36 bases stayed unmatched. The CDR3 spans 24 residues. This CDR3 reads CALGKGTLGLQTIFGDTGRDKLIF. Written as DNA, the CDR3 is TGTGCTCTTGGGAAGGGGACCCTGGGGCTACAGACGATCTTTGGGGATACCGGGCGCGATAAACTCATCTTT.

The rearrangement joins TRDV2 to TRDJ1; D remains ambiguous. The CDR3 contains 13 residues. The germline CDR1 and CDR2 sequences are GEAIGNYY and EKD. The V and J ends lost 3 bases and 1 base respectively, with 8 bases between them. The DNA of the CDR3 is TGTGCCTGTGACTTGATCCGCACCGATAAACTCATCTTT. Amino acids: CACDLIRTDKLIF.

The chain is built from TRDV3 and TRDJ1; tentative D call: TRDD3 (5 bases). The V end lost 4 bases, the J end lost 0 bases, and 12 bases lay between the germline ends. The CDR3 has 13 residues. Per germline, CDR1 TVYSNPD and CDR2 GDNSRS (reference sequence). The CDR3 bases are TGTGCCTGGGGAAGTTCGTACACCGATAAACTCATCTTT. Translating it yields CAWGSSYTDKLIF. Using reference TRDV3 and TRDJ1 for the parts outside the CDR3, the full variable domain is CDKVTQSSPDQTVASGSEVVLLCTYDTVYSNPDLFWYRIRPDYSFQFVFYGDNSRSEGADFTQGRFSVKHILTQKAFHLVISPVRTEDSATYYCAWGSSYTDKLIFGKGTRVTVEP.

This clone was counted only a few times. CDR3 bases: TGTGCTCTTGGGGCCGGCCTTCCCCCTGGGGGATACGAGGGGGACACCGATAAACTCATCTTT. Translation: CALGAGLPPGGYEGDTDKLIF. This chain connects TRDV1 to TRDJ1, with 12 bases identical to TRDD3. Germline V lookup: CDR1 TSWWSYY, CDR2 QGS. Trimming removed 4 bases from V and 0 bases from J; junction bases left unmatched: 18. The CDR3 covers 21 residues.

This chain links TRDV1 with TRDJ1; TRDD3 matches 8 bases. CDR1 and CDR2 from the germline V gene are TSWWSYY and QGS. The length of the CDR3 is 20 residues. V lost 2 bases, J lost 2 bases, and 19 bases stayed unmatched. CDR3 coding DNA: TGTGCTCTTGGGGAAGTTGCTACTTTGCTGGGGATACTCCCTACCGATAAACTCATCTTT. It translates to CALGEVATLLGILPTDKLIF.

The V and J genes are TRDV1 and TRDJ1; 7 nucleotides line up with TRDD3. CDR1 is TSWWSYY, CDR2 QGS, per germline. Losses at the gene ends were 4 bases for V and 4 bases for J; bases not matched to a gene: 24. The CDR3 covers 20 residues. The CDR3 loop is CALGVLRAPPPYWGCDKLIF. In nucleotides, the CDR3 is TGTGCTCTTGGGGTCCTCAGGGCCCCCCCACCGTACTGGGGATGCGATAAACTCATCTTT.

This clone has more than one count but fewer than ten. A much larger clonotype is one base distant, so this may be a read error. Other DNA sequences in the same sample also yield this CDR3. Here the CDR3 DNA reads TGTGCCTGTGACAGACTGGGGGATACAGCACAACTCTTCTTT. This sequence encodes CACDRLGDTAQLFF. V and J are TRDV2 and TRDJ2; TRDD3 aligns across 10 bases. After removal of 2 bases from V and 5 bases from J, the junction contained 1 base not matched to a gene. Germline CDR1 reads GEAIGNYY; CDR2 reads EKD. The CDR3 covers 14 residues.

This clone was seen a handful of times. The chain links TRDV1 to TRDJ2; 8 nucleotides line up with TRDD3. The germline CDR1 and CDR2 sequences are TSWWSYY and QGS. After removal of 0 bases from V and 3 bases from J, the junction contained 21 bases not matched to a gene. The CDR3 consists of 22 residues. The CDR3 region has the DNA TGTGCTCTTGGGGAACTGGCCTTCCCGTACCAGAGCTGGGGGACAGTGACAGCACAACTCTTCTTT. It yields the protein CALGELAFPYQSWGTVTAQLFF.

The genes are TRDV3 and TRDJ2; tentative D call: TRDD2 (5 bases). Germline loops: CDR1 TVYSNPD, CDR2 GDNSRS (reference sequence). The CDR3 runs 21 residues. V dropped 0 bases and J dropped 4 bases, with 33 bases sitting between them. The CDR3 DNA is TGTGCCTTTAGGGTTCTTCCCCGGCCCCAATTCTTTTTCCAGGCGACAGCACAACTCTTCTTT. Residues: CAFRVLPRPQFFFQATAQLFF.

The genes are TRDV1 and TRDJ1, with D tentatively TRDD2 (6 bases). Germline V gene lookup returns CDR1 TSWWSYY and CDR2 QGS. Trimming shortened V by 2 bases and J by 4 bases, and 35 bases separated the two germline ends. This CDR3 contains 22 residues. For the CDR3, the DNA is TGTGCTCTTGGGGAAGGGAAAGGAGGCAGAGGCCTTCCCCTCTATAGTAACGATAAACTCATCTTT. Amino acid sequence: CALGEGKGGRGLPLYSNDKLIF.

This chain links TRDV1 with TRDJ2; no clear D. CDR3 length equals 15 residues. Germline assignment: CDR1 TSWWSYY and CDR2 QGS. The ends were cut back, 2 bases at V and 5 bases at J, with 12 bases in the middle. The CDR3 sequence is CALGEEVPSTAQLFF. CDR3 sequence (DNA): TGTGCTCTTGGGGAAGAGGTTCCCTCAACAGCACAACTCTTCTTT.

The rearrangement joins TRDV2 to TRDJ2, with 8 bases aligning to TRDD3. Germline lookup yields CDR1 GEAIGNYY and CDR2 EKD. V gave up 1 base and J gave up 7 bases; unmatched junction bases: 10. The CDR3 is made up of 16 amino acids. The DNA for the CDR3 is TGTGCCTGTGACACGGCAGGGATACGCGCGGGAGCACAACTCTTCTTT. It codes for CACDTAGIRAGAQLFF.

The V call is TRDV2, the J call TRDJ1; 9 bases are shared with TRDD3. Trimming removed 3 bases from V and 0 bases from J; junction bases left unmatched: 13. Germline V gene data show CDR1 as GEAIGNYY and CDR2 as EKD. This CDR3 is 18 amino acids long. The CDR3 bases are TGTGCCTGTGACTTCGCGTACTGGGGGACTCCTTACACCGATAAACTCATCTTT. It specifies CACDFAYWGTPYTDKLIF.

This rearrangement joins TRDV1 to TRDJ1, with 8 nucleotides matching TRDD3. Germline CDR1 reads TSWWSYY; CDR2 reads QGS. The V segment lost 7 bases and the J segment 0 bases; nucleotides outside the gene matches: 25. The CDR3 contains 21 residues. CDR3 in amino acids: CALAGASHFNYWGPYTDKLIF. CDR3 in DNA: TGTGCTCTTGCTGGGGCTTCCCACTTTAATTACTGGGGGCCGTACACCGATAAACTCATCTTT.